What follows is one TCR beta chain and its context. This specimen comes from a study of shared clonotypes between healthy human individuals. Losses at the gene ends were 2 bases for V and 4 bases for J; bases not matched to a gene: 8. Germline CDR1 MDHEN, CDR2 SYDVKM. The CDR3 runs 17 residues. Naive CD8 cells were CD45RO-negative, positively selected for CCR7, excluding terminally differentiated effector memory CD45RA+ cells. Only in-frame clones appear in the TCRdb table, and some are missing; sequencing was by immunoSEQ multiplex PCR. The table lists about 2,200,000 clones, 85% to 95% of them singletons.

The clonotype originates from a man aged 18-30 years in good health. Some clones in this sample may be carry-over from other donors' samples. The sequencing input was naive CD8+ T cells from PBMCs. The gene calls are TRBV28 and TRBJ2-2, with TRBD1 identical over 9 bases. This CDR3 is CASSLTVGQGFTGELFF. CDR3 bases: TGTGCCAGCAGTTTAACCGTGGGACAGGGATTCACCGGGGAGCTGTTTTTT. The full variable domain, with the rest looked up from reference TRBV28 and TRBJ2-2, is DVKVTQSSRYLVKRTGEKVFLECVQDMDHENMFWYRQDPGLGLRLIYFSYDVKMKEKGDIPEGYSVSREKKERFSLILESASTNQTSMYLCASSLTVGQGFTGELFFGEGSRLTVL.